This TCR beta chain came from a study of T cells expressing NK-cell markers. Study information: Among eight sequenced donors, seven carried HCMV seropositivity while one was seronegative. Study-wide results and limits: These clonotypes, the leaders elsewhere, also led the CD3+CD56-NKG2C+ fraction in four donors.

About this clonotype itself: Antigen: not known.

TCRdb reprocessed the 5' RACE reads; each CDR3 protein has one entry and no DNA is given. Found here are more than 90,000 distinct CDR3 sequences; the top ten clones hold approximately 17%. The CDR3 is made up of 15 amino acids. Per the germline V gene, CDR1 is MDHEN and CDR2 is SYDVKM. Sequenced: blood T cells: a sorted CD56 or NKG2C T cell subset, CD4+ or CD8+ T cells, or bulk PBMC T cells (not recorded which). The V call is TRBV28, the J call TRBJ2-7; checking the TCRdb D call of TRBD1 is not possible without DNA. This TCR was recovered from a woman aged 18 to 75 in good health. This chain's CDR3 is CASSLRRDTSYEQYF.